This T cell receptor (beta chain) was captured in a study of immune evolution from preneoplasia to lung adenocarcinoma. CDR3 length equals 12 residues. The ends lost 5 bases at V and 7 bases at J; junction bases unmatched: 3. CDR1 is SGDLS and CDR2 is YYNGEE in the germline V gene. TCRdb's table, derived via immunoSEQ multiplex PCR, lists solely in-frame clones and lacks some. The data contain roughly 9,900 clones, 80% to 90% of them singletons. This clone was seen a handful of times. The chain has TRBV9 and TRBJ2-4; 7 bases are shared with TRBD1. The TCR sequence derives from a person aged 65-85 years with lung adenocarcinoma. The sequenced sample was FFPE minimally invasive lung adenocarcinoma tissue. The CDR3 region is CASSRTGNIQYF. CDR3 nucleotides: TGTGCCAGCAGTAGGACAGGCAACATTCAGTACTTC.